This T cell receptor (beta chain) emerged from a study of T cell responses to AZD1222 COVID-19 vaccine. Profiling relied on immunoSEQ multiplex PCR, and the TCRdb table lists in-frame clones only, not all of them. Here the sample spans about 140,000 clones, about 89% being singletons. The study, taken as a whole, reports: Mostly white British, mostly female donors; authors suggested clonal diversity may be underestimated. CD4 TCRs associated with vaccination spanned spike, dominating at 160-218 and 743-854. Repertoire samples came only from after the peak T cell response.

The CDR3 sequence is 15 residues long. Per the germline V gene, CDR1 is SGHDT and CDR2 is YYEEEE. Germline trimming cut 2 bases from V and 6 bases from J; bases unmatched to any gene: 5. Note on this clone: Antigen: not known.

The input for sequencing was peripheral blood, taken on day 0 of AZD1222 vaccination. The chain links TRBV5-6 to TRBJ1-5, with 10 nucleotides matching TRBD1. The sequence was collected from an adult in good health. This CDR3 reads CASSFGTGVIQPQHF. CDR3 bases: TGTGCCAGCAGCTTCGGGACAGGGGTAATTCAGCCCCAGCATTTT.